These 14 T cell receptor beta chains share one sample of origin, sequenced in a study of post-analysis software for immune sequencing data. The TCR beta cDNA libraries contained unique molecular identifiers. One entry per CDR3 protein, called by TCRdb with MiXCR from the PCR reads. The profile shows roughly 200,000 distinct CDR3 sequences, approximately 30% of them singletons. Findings and caveats of the study: In patients, TRBV5-6, TRBV5-1 and TRBV20-1 belonged to five TRBV segments found more frequently than in controls.

No antigen has been identified for these receptors. Material for sequencing was blood. The receptors here all came from a girl aged 2 to 17 with multiple sclerosis.

In its sample, this clonotype was seen many times. The V call is TRBV29-1, the J call TRBJ1-2; 8 nucleotides line up with TRBD1. Looked up from germline, CDR1 is SQVTM and CDR2 is ANQGSEA. This CDR3 region has 13 residues. V lost 4 bases, J lost 2 bases, and 3 bases stayed unmatched. CDR3 region: CSVGDRLNYGYTF. In nucleotides, the CDR3 is TGCAGCGTTGGGGACAGGCTAAACTATGGCTACACCTTC.

Turning to this clonotype: Possible read error: a much larger clone is one base away. V gene TRBV6-8 combines with J gene TRBJ2-4; D tentatively reads TRBD1 or TRBD2 (5 bases each). Germline-derived CDR1 and CDR2 are MNHGY and SAAAGT. This CDR3 has 18 residues. DNA for the CDR3: TGTGCCGGCAGCCCCCGACTATCGTGCAGGGAAGGCAAAAACATTCAGTACTTC. Protein: CAGSPRLSCREGKNIQYF.

This clonotype was seen at least ten times. The chain links TRBV29-1 to TRBJ2-1, with 10 positions matching TRBD2. This CDR3 is 17 amino acids long. After removal of 6 bases from V and 8 bases from J, the junction contained 19 bases not matched to a gene. Germline lookup yields CDR1 SQVTM and CDR2 ANQGSEA. The CDR3 DNA reads TGCAGCGTCCAAACGGCGGTAGCGGGAGGCCCTTACCATGAGCAGTTCTTC. Translation: CSVQTAVAGGPYHEQFF.

Turning to this clonotype: A much larger clone sits a single nucleotide away, making a read error possible. J is TRBJ2-1 and V is TRBV12-3 or TRBV12-4; TRBD1 aligns across 10 bases. V was pared by 6 bases and J by 9 bases, with 11 bases of the junction left unmatched. The CDR3 length is 15 residues. The CDR3 loop reads CASRSGTGAWGEQFF. The DNA for the CDR3 is TGTGCCAGCAGATCCGGGACAGGGGCTTGGGGTGAGCAGTTCTTC.

About this clonotype itself: A much larger clone is a single base away; this may be a read error. J is TRBJ2-1 and V is TRBV15; D unclear. CDR1 and CDR2 from the germline V gene are LNHNV and YYDKDF (reference sequence). The length of the CDR3 is 19 residues. V lost 4 bases and J lost 2, with 24 bases in between. Written as DNA, the CDR3 is TGTGCCACCAGCATCGAAATAATACGTATGATAGGTACCTACAATGAGCAGTTCTTC. Protein: CATSIEIIRMIGTYNEQFF.

The CDR3 loop reads CASSREGLNEQFF. CDR3 coding DNA: TGTGCCAGCAGCCGAGAAGGGCTCAATGAGCAGTTCTTC. The V and J genes are TRBV11-3 and TRBJ2-1; no reliable D call. The CDR3 loop spans 13 amino acids. From germline, CDR1 is SGHNT and CDR2 YENEEA. V lost 5 bases to trimming and J lost 6 bases, with 11 bases between them.

This clonotype was recorded at least ten times. J is TRBJ2-3 and V is TRBV5-1; TRBD2 agrees at 9 bases. The CDR3 is 16 residues long. CDR1 is SGHRS and CDR2 is YFSETQ in the germline V gene. The trim removed 4 bases at V and 2 bases at J, leaving 8 bases unmatched. The CDR3 DNA reads as TGCGCCAGCAGCCTCGCGGGAGGGCGGGTCACAGATACGCAGTATTTT. Amino acid sequence: CASSLAGGRVTDTQYF. The whole variable domain, remainder taken from reference TRBV5-1 and TRBJ2-3, is KAGVTQTPRYLIKTRGQQVTLSCSPISGHRSVSWYQQTPGQGLQFLFEYFSETQRNKGNFPGRFSGRQFSNSRSEMNVSTLELGDSALYLCASSLAGGRVTDTQYFGPGTRLTVL.

Concerning this clonotype: A junction boundary mismatches the germline segment, possibly from a read error. The chain couples TRBV5-6 to TRBJ2-3, with D unresolved. The germline V gene encodes CDR1 SGHDT and CDR2 YYEEEE. This CDR3 is built from 14 residues. CDR3 in amino acids: CVSSLAVYADTQYF. CDR3 bases: TGTGTCAGCAGCTTGGCCGTGTACGCAGATACGCAGTATTTT. Supplemented by reference TRBV5-6 and TRBJ2-3, the full variable domain reads DAGVTQSPTHLIKTRGQQVTLRCSPKSGHDTVSWYQQALGQGPQFIFQYYEEEERQRGNFPDRFSGHQFPNYSSELNVNALLLGDSALYLCVSSLAVYADTQYFGPGTRLTVL.

This clonotype was detected only a few times. This chain connects TRBV7-9 to TRBJ1-1; D not resolved. The CDR3 totals 13 residues. Germline V gives CDR1 SEHNR, CDR2 FQNEAQ (reference sequence). With 6 bases removed from V and 1 base from J, the gap between germline ends came to 9 bases. This chain's CDR3 is CASRGRRNTEAFF. CDR3 bases: TGTGCCAGCAGGGGAAGGAGGAACACTGAAGCTTTCTTT.

As regards this clonotype: A much larger clonotype is one base distant, so this may be a read error. This chain's CDR3 is CSARRDWPDTQYF. The CDR3 nucleotides read TGCAGCGCGAGGCGGGATTGGCCAGATACGCAGTATTTT. This sequence joins TRBV29-1 and TRBJ2-3; D possibly corresponds to TRBD2 (6 bases). CDR1 SQVTM and CDR2 ANQGSEA come from the germline V gene. V was shortened by 7 bases and J by 4 bases, with 15 bases between the two germline ends. The CDR3 extends over 13 amino acids.

This clonotype was recorded many times. The V gene is TRBV7-9, the J gene TRBJ1-5; D possibly corresponds to TRBD1 (6 bases). With 0 bases removed from V and 7 bases from J, the gap between germline ends came to 13 bases. The CDR3 contains 15 residues. Germline CDR1 is SEHNR and CDR2 is FQNEAQ (reference sequence). The CDR3 DNA reads as TGTGCCAGCAGCTTAGCTGGACAGACGAGACAGCCCCAGCATTTT. It yields the protein CASSLAGQTRQPQHF. The whole variable domain, remainder taken from reference TRBV7-9 and TRBJ1-5, is DTGVSQNPRHKITKRGQNVTFRCDPISEHNRLYWYRQTLGQGPEFLTYFQNEAQLEKSRLLSDRFSAERPKGSFSTLEIQRTEQGDSAMYLCASSLAGQTRQPQHFGDGTRLSIL.

The genes are TRBV6-6 and TRBJ1-5; D is unresolved. CDR1 is MNHNY and CDR2 is SVGAGI in the germline V gene (reference sequence). CDR3 length: 16 residues. Trimming stripped 5 bases from V and 6 bases from J, with 20 bases between. The CDR3 DNA reads as TGTGCCAGCAGTCGCCTGGGTGTTGAGATGAGTCAGCCCCAGCATTTT. Protein product: CASSRLGVEMSQPQHF.

With regard to this clonotype: This CDR3 fails to terminate in the conserved phenylalanine or tryptophan, so it likely reflects a read error. CDR3 protein: CASSPGSVRGTEAFC. The CDR3 nucleotides read TGTGCCAGCAGCCCCGGGTCGGTTAGGGGCACTGAAGCTTTCTGT. This sequence joins TRBV7-9 and TRBJ1-1; D may be TRBD1 (5 bases). V was trimmed by 5 bases and J by 4 bases, leaving 17 bases between them. Germline-derived CDR1 and CDR2 are SEHNR and FQNEAQ (reference sequence). This CDR3 has 15 amino acids.

About this clonotype itself: At one of its ends the junction is not consistent with the germline gene, which may arise from a read error. This chain uses TRBV7-6 with TRBJ1-5; no clear D. This CDR3 contains 15 residues. In germline, CDR1 is SGHVS, CDR2 FNYEAQ. CDR3: CASSLEAGVNRPQHF. CDR3 DNA sequence: TGTGCCAGCAGCTTAGAGGCAGGTGTAAATCGGCCCCAGCATTTT.